One and the same sample provided the 21 T cell receptor beta chains below, sequenced in a study of blood T cell repertoires in COVID-19. Repertoires were generated with immunoSEQ multiplex PCR, while TCRdb's copy carries only in-frame clones and drops some. The sample carries more than 200,000 clones, around nine tenths recorded once. The material sequenced was peripheral blood. All receptors derive from a woman aged 55-70 years with COVID-19, enrolled during active disease.

This chain links TRBV9 with TRBJ2-3; TRBD2 agrees at 7 bases. The CDR3 covers 16 residues. Trimming at V came to 3 bases and at J to 1 base, leaving 8 bases not matched to a gene. Germline-derived CDR1 and CDR2 are SGDLS and YYNGEE. The CDR3 sequence: CASSASAGDGTDTQYF. The CDR3 DNA reads TGTGCCAGCAGCGCCTCGGCGGGGGACGGCACAGATACGCAGTATTTT.

The chain employs TRBV28 and TRBJ1-1; 7 nucleotides match TRBD1. The CDR3 contains 15 residues. The junction had 10 bases not matched to a gene; V was cut back by 4 bases and J by 5 bases. Germline V gene sequence: CDR1 MDHEN, CDR2 SYDVKM. The CDR3 DNA reads TGTGCCAGCAGTTCCCGACAGGGTTGGGGGACTGAAGCTTTCTTT. Translation gives CASSSRQGWGTEAFF.

The chain has TRBV19 and TRBJ1-4; TRBD1 might be the D (5 bases). The V end lost 3 bases, the J end lost 10 bases, and 12 bases lay between the germline ends. Germline V gives CDR1 LNHDA, CDR2 SQIVND (reference sequence). The CDR3 has 13 residues. CDR3 in DNA: TGTGCCAGTAGTATGGCCCGGAGGGGAAAACTGTTTTTT. This codes for CASSMARRGKLFF.

This clone was recorded a few times. This rearrangement joins TRBV5-4 to TRBJ2-1, with TRBD1 as a possible D gene (5 bases). This CDR3 comprises 16 residues. V was pared by 0 bases and J by 0 bases, with 10 bases between. The germline CDR1 and CDR2 sequences are SGHNT and YYREEE (reference sequence). The CDR3 DNA sequence: TGTGCCAGCAGCTTGGACGGCAGGGTCTCCTACAATGAGCAGTTCTTC. This sequence encodes CASSLDGRVSYNEQFF.

This rearrangement joins TRBV4-2 to TRBJ2-1, with 9 bases matching TRBD2. Germline lookup yields CDR1 LGHNA and CDR2 YNFKEQ. The CDR3 runs 16 residues. J was trimmed by 5 bases and V by 1 base; bases with no gene match: 6. The DNA for the CDR3 is TGTGCCAGCAGCCAAGCTTGGTCTAGCGGGGACAATGAGCAGTTCTTC. This encodes CASSQAWSSGDNEQFF.

This sequence joins TRBV27 and TRBJ2-4; D not resolved. This CDR3 spans 15 amino acids. Germline values: CDR1 MNHEY, CDR2 SMNVEV (reference sequence). V lost 5 bases to trimming and J lost 0 bases, with 11 bases between them. CDR3 sequence reads: CASSTPELAKNIQYF. In nucleotides, the CDR3 is TGTGCCAGCAGTACTCCGGAGCTAGCCAAAAACATTCAGTACTTC.

The chain has TRBV27 and TRBJ2-1; the D gene is possibly TRBD1 (6 bases). The V gene lost 8 bases and the J gene lost 2 bases, with 16 bases spanning the gap. Germline loops: CDR1 MNHEY, CDR2 SMNVEV (reference sequence). The CDR3 runs to 15 residues. The DNA of the CDR3 is TGTGCCAGCCCCCCCTCTGGACAGCCCTACAATGAGCAGTTCTTC. This gives the protein CASPPSGQPYNEQFF.

This sequence joins TRBV7-7 and TRBJ2-5, with 7 positions matching TRBD1. CDR1 is SSHAT, CDR2 FNYEAQ, per germline (reference sequence). Trimming at V came to 5 bases and at J to 0 bases, leaving 6 bases not matched to a gene. This CDR3 spans 15 amino acids. CDR3 sequence reads: CASSVGQVHQETQYF. CDR3 coding DNA: TGTGCCAGCAGCGTCGGACAGGTCCACCAAGAGACCCAGTACTTC.

The chain links TRBV7-2 to TRBJ2-7, with D tentatively TRBD2 (6 bases). There are 15 residues in the CDR3. The V end lost 1 base, the J end lost 1 base, and 11 bases lay between the germline ends. Germline V gives CDR1 SGHTA, CDR2 FQGNSA. This CDR3 reads CASSLGAGLSYEQYF. As DNA, the CDR3 is TGTGCCAGCAGCTTAGGTGCGGGATTATCCTACGAGCAGTACTTC.

The chain employs TRBV6-2 or TRBV6-3 and TRBJ2-2; D gene unclear. Germline values: CDR1 MNHEY, CDR2 SVGEGT. This CDR3 contains 15 residues. V lost 6 bases to trimming and J lost 1 base, with 12 bases between them. The chain's CDR3 is CASSLTRQNTGELFF. As DNA, the CDR3 is TGTGCCAGCAGCCTTACGCGGCAGAACACCGGGGAGCTGTTTTTT.

This chain links TRBV12-3 or TRBV12-4 with TRBJ1-1; unclear D gene. Trimming removed 2 bases from V and 7 bases from J, with 8 bases in between. The CDR3 length is 12 residues. The CDR3 DNA is TGTGCCAGCAGTTTAACGGGTTATGAAGCTTTCTTT. Translation gives CASSLTGYEAFF.

The rearrangement links TRBV2 to TRBJ1-1, with a weak D call TRBD1 (6 bases). V was pared by 3 bases and J by 7 bases, with 9 bases between. Germline V gene lookup returns CDR1 SNHLY and CDR2 FYNNEI. The CDR3 spans 12 residues. The CDR3 reads CASSETGVEAFF. As DNA, the CDR3 is TGTGCCAGCAGTGAGACAGGCGTTGAAGCTTTCTTT.

This chain connects TRBV28 to TRBJ2-7; D may be TRBD1 (6 bases). This CDR3 contains 12 residues. In germline, CDR1 is MDHEN, CDR2 SYDVKM. V shed 3 bases and J shed 3 bases, with 6 bases lying between them. CDR3 region: CASSLDSYEQYF. CDR3 nucleotide sequence: TGTGCCAGCAGTTTGGACAGCTACGAGCAGTACTTC.

V and J are TRBV5-1 and TRBJ1-3; TRBD1 is a possible D gene (5 bases). CDR3 size: 14 residues. In germline, CDR1 is SGHRS, CDR2 YFSETQ. V was trimmed by 5 bases and J by 0 bases, leaving 9 bases between them. CDR3 sequence (DNA): TGCGCCAGCAGTGTCCAGGGCTCTGGAAACACCATATATTTT. Translation: CASSVQGSGNTIYF.

This chain links TRBV5-1 with TRBJ2-2, with D unresolved. The CDR3 is 16 amino acids. V was shortened by 6 bases and J by 1 base, with 16 bases between the two germline ends. Per germline, CDR1 SGHRS and CDR2 YFSETQ. CDR3: CASTPPGFRNTGELFF. In nucleotides, the CDR3 is TGCGCCAGCACGCCGCCAGGTTTTCGGAACACCGGGGAGCTGTTTTTT. The whole variable domain, filled in from reference TRBV5-1 and TRBJ2-2, reads KAGVTQTPRYLIKTRGQQVTLSCSPISGHRSVSWYQQTPGQGLQFLFEYFSETQRNKGNFPGRFSGRQFSNSRSEMNVSTLELGDSALYLCASTPPGFRNTGELFFGEGSRLTVL.

DNA for the CDR3: TGCGCCAGCAGCCCGGACCGGGACAGGGGGCCCCGGTTAGAAAAACTGTTTTTT. Amino acid sequence: CASSPDRDRGPRLEKLFF. The V gene is TRBV5-1, the J gene TRBJ1-4; 12 nucleotides line up with TRBD1. Germline loops: CDR1 SGHRS, CDR2 YFSETQ. The V and J ends lost 4 bases and 8 bases, in that order; junction bases with no gene match: 15. This CDR3 is built from 18 residues.

The CDR3 coding sequence is TGTGCCAGCAGGAGGTTAGCGGGGGTCACAGATACGCAGTATTTT. Protein product: CASRRLAGVTDTQYF. V is TRBV7-2 and J is TRBJ2-3, with TRBD2 matching over 9 bases. The germline V gene encodes CDR1 SGHTA and CDR2 FQGNSA. The CDR3 is 15 residues long. Germline trimming cut 6 bases from V and 2 bases from J; bases unmatched to any gene: 6.

The V and J genes are TRBV28 and TRBJ1-1; maybe TRBD1 (5 bases). The CDR3 runs to 14 residues. Germline loops: CDR1 MDHEN, CDR2 SYDVKM. Trimming pared 9 bases from V and 5 bases from J, leaving 19 bases between. CDR3 nucleotide sequence: TGTGCCAGTGCGGGCTGGGGGGGAGGAACTGAAGCTTTCTTT. It codes for CASAGWGGGTEAFF.

This clone has a handful of counts. V is TRBV6-6 and J is TRBJ1-5, with TRBD1 matching over 11 bases. With 5 bases clipped from V and 8 bases from J, the junction kept 14 bases outside the gene matches. The CDR3 consists of 17 residues. Germline CDR1 MNHNY, CDR2 SVGAGI (reference sequence). CDR3 sequence (DNA): TGTGCCAGCAGTCCCCGGACAGGGGGCATTTTTTTCGAGCCCCAGCATTTT. Translating it yields CASSPRTGGIFFEPQHF.

The chain is built from TRBV6-4 and TRBJ2-1, with D tentatively TRBD1 (7 bases). Germline CDR1 and CDR2: MRHNA and SNTAGT. V was cut by 6 bases and J by 9 bases, with 15 bases left in between. This CDR3 region has 13 residues. The CDR3 nucleotides read TGTGCCAGCAGCCCACAGGGGCGGGGTGAGCAGTTCTTC. This codes for CASSPQGRGEQFF.

This clone was seen more than once but under ten times. The chain combines TRBV7-9 with TRBJ2-7; 9 bases fit TRBD1. Germline CDR1 SEHNR, CDR2 FQNEAQ (reference sequence). V lost 5 bases, J lost 3 bases, and 8 bases stayed unmatched. The CDR3 covers 15 residues. CDR3: CASSLQGAGNYEQYF. CDR3 nucleotide sequence: TGTGCCAGCAGCCTACAGGGGGCGGGTAACTACGAGCAGTACTTC.